Presented here are 18 T cell receptor beta chains from one specimen sequenced in a study of blood T cell repertoires in COVID-19. Clones were sequenced by immunoSEQ multiplex PCR, and TCRdb holds only the in-frame ones, with some missing. The table shows fewer than 250,000 clones, with under 90% occurring only once. Sequenced: peripheral blood. The receptors derive from a man younger than 45 with active or convalescent COVID-19.

The chain has TRBV30 and TRBJ1-4; D is perhaps TRBD1 (5 bases). The germline gives CDR1 GTSNPN, CDR2 SVGIG (reference sequence). This CDR3 is 14 amino acids long. V dropped 2 bases and J dropped 8 bases, with 15 bases sitting between them. This CDR3 reads CAWSSGNIAEKLFF. The CDR3 DNA is TGTGCCTGGAGTTCAGGGAATATAGCCGAAAAACTGTTTTTT.

This chain joins TRBV7-2 and TRBJ1-2; the D is unclear. V lost 0 bases and J 7 bases, leaving 9 bases between the germline ends. The germline gives CDR1 SGHTA, CDR2 FQGNSA. This CDR3 spans 13 amino acids. The CDR3 sequence is CASSLAPDFGYTF. DNA for the CDR3: TGTGCCAGCAGCTTAGCGCCAGATTTTGGCTACACCTTC.

The chain uses TRBV9 and TRBJ2-3, with no clear D. The V end was cut by 0 bases, the J end by 3 bases, with 8 bases between. The CDR3 runs 14 residues. Germline V gives CDR1 SGDLS, CDR2 YYNGEE. The chain's CDR3 is CASSVAPETDTQYF. The CDR3 nucleotides are TGTGCCAGCAGCGTAGCCCCAGAAACAGATACGCAGTATTTT.

This chain links TRBV3-1 (or the pseudogene TRBV3-2) with TRBJ2-2, with 8 bases fitting TRBD2. CDR1 is LGHDT, CDR2 YNNKEL, per germline (reference sequence). The CDR3 consists of 16 residues. Unmatched junction bases numbered 9, after V lost 3 bases and J lost 6 bases. The DNA for the CDR3 is TGTGCCAGCAGCCAGGCCGGGACTAGTAGGTCCGGGGAGCTGTTTTTT. This encodes CASSQAGTSRSGELFF.

The chain is built from TRBV5-1 and TRBJ2-5; a weak D match, TRBD2 (6 bases). The germline V gene encodes CDR1 SGHRS and CDR2 YFSETQ. This CDR3 is built from 14 residues. Trimming pared 0 bases from V and 2 bases from J, leaving 8 bases between. CDR3 loop: CASSLVGGQETQYF. CDR3 bases: TGCGCCAGCAGCTTGGTTGGAGGGCAAGAGACCCAGTACTTC.

The chain recombines TRBV12-3 or TRBV12-4 with TRBJ2-7; 7 nucleotides line up with TRBD1. This CDR3 comprises 13 residues. Unmatched junction bases numbered 2, after V lost 3 bases and J lost 3 bases. The CDR3 protein is CASSLGTVYEQYF. As DNA, the CDR3 is TGTGCCAGCAGTTTGGGGACAGTCTACGAGCAGTACTTC.

The chain carries TRBV7-9 and TRBJ2-7; maybe TRBD2 (6 bases). The CDR3 consists of 13 residues. Trimming removed 3 bases from V and 3 bases from J, with 9 bases in between. Germline V gives CDR1 SEHNR, CDR2 FQNEAQ (reference sequence). The CDR3 reads CASSLGGVYEQYF. The CDR3 DNA is TGTGCCAGCAGCTTGGGCGGGGTCTACGAGCAGTACTTC.

The gene calls are TRBV28 and TRBJ2-7, with TRBD1 identical over 7 bases. Losses at the gene ends were 3 bases for V and 1 base for J; bases not matched to a gene: 9. The CDR3 covers 16 residues. Looked up from germline, CDR1 is MDHEN and CDR2 is SYDVKM. CDR3 nucleotide sequence: TGTGCCAGCAGTTTCCGGACAGGCTATTTATCCTACGAGCAGTACTTC. This sequence encodes CASSFRTGYLSYEQYF.

The chain employs TRBV19 and TRBJ1-5; D is unclear. This CDR3 contains 13 residues. V was cut by 3 bases and J by 6 bases, with 9 bases left in between. The germline V gene has CDR1 LNHDA and CDR2 SQIVND (reference sequence). In DNA form, the CDR3 reads TGTGCCAGTAGTATGGAGGTGATTCAGCCCCAGCATTTT. Translation gives CASSMEVIQPQHF.

This clone has just one count. The chain uses TRBV27 and TRBJ2-1; no reliable D call. Germline values: CDR1 MNHEY, CDR2 SMNVEV (reference sequence). This CDR3 is 16 amino acids long. V was shortened by 0 bases and J by 0 bases, with 9 bases between the two germline ends. CDR3 nucleotide sequence: TGTGCCAGCAGTTTATCTAGCCAGAGCTCCTACAATGAGCAGTTCTTC. Translating gives CASSLSSQSSYNEQFF.

V usage is TRBV6-2 or TRBV6-3 and J usage is TRBJ1-1, with 8 nucleotides matching TRBD1. The CDR3 spans 15 residues. V lost 2 bases, J lost 2 bases, and 4 bases stayed unmatched. Germline values: CDR1 MNHEY, CDR2 SVGEGT. The CDR3 nucleotides are TGTGCCAGCAGTTACGGCAGGGGGCTTAACACTGAAGCTTTCTTT. Translating it yields CASSYGRGLNTEAFF.

The V call is TRBV19, the J call TRBJ2-3; 10 bases map to TRBD2. The CDR3 loop spans 15 amino acids. Germline V CDR1 and CDR2: LNHDA, SQIVND (reference sequence). V lost 4 bases and J lost 4; bases outside the gene matches: 5. The CDR3: CASSKLAGLPDTQYF. In DNA form, the CDR3 reads TGTGCCAGTAGTAAACTAGCGGGACTGCCAGATACGCAGTATTTT.

The rearrangement links TRBV7-9 to TRBJ2-5; D gene ambiguous. The germline V gene encodes CDR1 SEHNR and CDR2 FQNEAQ (reference sequence). The CDR3 has 12 amino acids. Trimming removed 3 bases from V and 11 bases from J, with 13 bases in between. CDR3 nucleotide sequence: TGTGCCAGCAGCTTCAGTTTGTTATTTCAGTACTTC. Amino acid sequence: CASSFSLLFQYF.

This clone has just one count. V gene TRBV5-4 combines with J gene TRBJ2-5; D not resolved. Deletions cut 0 bases from V and 2 bases from J, with 8 bases between. The germline V gene encodes CDR1 SGHNT and CDR2 YYREEE (reference sequence). This CDR3 has 14 amino acids. The CDR3 DNA sequence: TGTGCCAGCAGCTTGGCCGGGTTTCAAGAGACCCAGTACTTC. As protein: CASSLAGFQETQYF.

This sequence joins TRBV6-5 and TRBJ1-5; 7 bases agree with TRBD1. The V and J ends lost 5 bases and 5 bases, in that order; junction bases with no gene match: 9. CDR1 MNHEY and CDR2 SVGAGI come from the germline V gene. The CDR3 totals 15 residues. The CDR3 sequence: CASSPGQRSYQPQHF. The CDR3 DNA sequence: TGTGCCAGCAGTCCGGGACAGAGGAGTTATCAGCCCCAGCATTTT.

This chain uses TRBV6-5 with TRBJ1-1, with D possibly matching TRBD1 (5 bases). CDR3 size: 13 residues. The germline V gene encodes CDR1 MNHEY and CDR2 SVGAGI. V dropped 5 bases and J dropped 4 bases, with 11 bases sitting between them. The CDR3 protein is CASSPDGGTEAFF. DNA of the CDR3: TGTGCCAGCAGTCCCGACGGGGGCACTGAAGCTTTCTTT.

The chain carries TRBV3-1 (or the pseudogene TRBV3-2) and TRBJ2-1; 7 nucleotides line up with TRBD2. This CDR3 contains 14 residues. CDR1 and CDR2 from the germline V gene are LGHDT and YNNKEL (reference sequence). Trimming took 6 bases from V and 9 from J; bases not matched to a gene: 11. CDR3 in amino acids: CASRLLRRGSEQFF. Here the CDR3 DNA reads TGTGCCAGCAGGCTTTTAAGGCGCGGGAGTGAGCAGTTCTTC.

The chain couples TRBV5-1 to TRBJ2-7; no clear D gene. CDR1 SGHRS and CDR2 YFSETQ come from the germline V gene. With 0 bases removed from V and 0 bases from J, the gap between germline ends came to 19 bases. The length of the CDR3 is 18 residues. The CDR3, as DNA: TGCGCCAGCAGCTTGGGGTCTTCACAGCAACCCATCTCCTACGAGCAGTACTTC. Its translation is CASSLGSSQQPISYEQYF.